The 22 T cell receptor beta chains reported below all come from one sample, sequenced in a study of blood T cell repertoires in COVID-19. Generated by immunoSEQ multiplex PCR, the TCRdb table keeps only in-frame clones and is missing some. The data show around 100,000 clones, about 86% seen once. Material: peripheral blood. These receptors originate from a human donor in a cohort sampled during active COVID-19.

The rearrangement uses TRBV7-6 and TRBJ2-6, with 10 bases lining up with TRBD1. V was clipped by 7 bases and J by 0 bases; unmatched bases: 18. The CDR3 has 21 amino acids. Germline CDR1 and CDR2: SGHVS and FNYEAQ. The DNA of the CDR3 is TGTGCCAGCATCTCCCACTCTGCGGGGGACAGGGGTCCCTCTGGGGCCAACGTCCTGACTTTC. The encoded protein is CASISHSAGDRGPSGANVLTF.

The chain uses TRBV5-4 and TRBJ2-2; 8 bases match TRBD2. The CDR3 contains 17 residues. The V segment lost 3 bases and the J segment 4 bases; nucleotides outside the gene matches: 11. Germline loops: CDR1 SGHNT, CDR2 YYREEE (reference sequence). CDR3 nucleotide sequence: TGTGCCAGCAGCTCCCCCAGAGCGGGGGCAGGCACCGGGGAGCTGTTTTTT. Its translation: CASSSPRAGAGTGELFF.

V is TRBV18 and J is TRBJ2-6; TRBD1 agrees at 11 bases. This CDR3 comprises 18 residues. Germline CDR1 reads KGHSH; CDR2 reads LQKENI. The V gene end was trimmed by 6 bases and the J gene end by 0 bases; junction bases not matched to a gene: 7. CDR3 in DNA: TGTGCCAGCTCCGGACAGGGGGCTCCTTCCTCTGGGGCCAACGTCCTGACTTTC. Translating gives CASSGQGAPSSGANVLTF.

V gene TRBV12-2 combines with J gene TRBJ2-1; TRBD2 is the table's D call, not checked against the DNA. TRBV12-2 is deemed a pseudogene. The CDR3 extends over 18 amino acids. The CDR3 protein is CASRSRRLADFSYNEQFF. The CDR3, as DNA: TGTGCAAGTCGCTCAAGGAGGCTAGCGGACTTCTCCTACAATGAGCAGTTCTTC.

The genes are TRBV3-1 (or the pseudogene TRBV3-2) and TRBJ2-3; D perhaps matches TRBD2 (5 bases). The germline V and J ends were trimmed by 2 bases and 3 bases, with 6 bases remaining between them. CDR1 LGHDT and CDR2 YNNKEL come from the germline V gene (reference sequence). There are 13 residues in the CDR3. CDR3: CASSQPGTDTQYF. The CDR3 bases are TGTGCCAGCAGCCAACCGGGAACAGATACGCAGTATTTT.

This chain connects TRBV28 to TRBJ2-1, with 9 bases aligning to TRBD2. This CDR3 has 15 residues. Germline V gene sequence: CDR1 MDHEN, CDR2 SYDVKM. V gave up 6 bases and J gave up 4 bases; unmatched junction bases: 7. This CDR3 is CASRGSLAGYNEQFF. The CDR3 nucleotides read TGTGCCAGCAGAGGTAGCCTAGCGGGATACAATGAGCAGTTCTTC. Using reference TRBV28 and TRBJ2-1 for the parts outside the CDR3, the full variable domain is DVKVTQSSRYLVKRTGEKVFLECVQDMDHENMFWYRQDPGLGLRLIYFSYDVKMKEKGDIPEGYSVSREKKERFSLILESASTNQTSMYLCASRGSLAGYNEQFFGPGTRLTVL.

The chain combines TRBV2 with TRBJ2-3; TRBD2 is a possible D gene (7 bases). Per the germline V gene, CDR1 is SNHLY and CDR2 is FYNNEI. Trimming left V 6 bases short and J 0 bases short, with 16 bases between. The CDR3 sequence is 16 residues long. The CDR3 bases are TGTGCCAGCAGGAGACAGGCGGGGGCGAGCACAGATACGCAGTATTTT. Protein sequence: CASRRQAGASTDTQYF.

The rearrangement joins TRBV27 to TRBJ1-5; D gene ambiguous. Germline CDR1 reads MNHEY; CDR2 reads SMNVEV (reference sequence). This CDR3 has 12 amino acids. Deletions cut 5 bases from V and 2 bases from J, with 4 bases between. CDR3 nucleotide sequence: TGTGCCAGCAGTCGGGGCAATCAGCCCCAGCATTTT. Residues: CASSRGNQPQHF.

The chain is built from TRBV18 and TRBJ1-2; possibly TRBD1 for D (5 bases). Trimming cost V 3 bases and J 6 bases, with 23 bases left between them. The CDR3 has 17 amino acids. Germline V gene data show CDR1 as KGHSH and CDR2 as LQKENI. The CDR3 loop is CASSPREGTSIRNGYTF. CDR3 nucleotides: TGTGCCAGCTCACCGAGGGAGGGGACTTCTATAAGGAATGGCTACACCTTC.

This chain connects TRBV11-3 to TRBJ2-2; D call uncertain. The germline CDR1 and CDR2 sequences are SGHNT and YENEEA. This CDR3 comprises 14 residues. The V gene lost 2 bases and the J gene lost 0 bases, with 4 bases spanning the gap. The CDR3 here is CASSLLTNTGELFF. As DNA, the CDR3 is TGTGCCAGCAGCTTACTAACGAACACCGGGGAGCTGTTTTTT.

A few counts support this clone. This chain uses TRBV7-2 with TRBJ2-2; 9 nucleotides agree with TRBD2. Trimming took 0 bases from V and 5 from J; bases not matched to a gene: 1. The CDR3 extends over 15 amino acids. The V gene's germline CDR1 is SGHTA and CDR2 FQGNSA. As DNA, the CDR3 is TGTGCCAGCAGCTTAGCTAGCGGGAGAACCGGGGAGCTGTTTTTT. It yields the protein CASSLASGRTGELFF.

This clone was seen a handful of times. The rearrangement uses TRBV5-6 and TRBJ2-7; D may be TRBD1 (6 bases). The CDR3 loop spans 14 amino acids. Deletions cut 0 bases from V and 3 bases from J, with 10 bases between. The germline V gene encodes CDR1 SGHDT and CDR2 YYEEEE. The CDR3 loop reads CASSLEDRYYEQYF. For the CDR3, the DNA is TGTGCCAGCAGCTTGGAAGACAGGTACTACGAGCAGTACTTC.

The chain links TRBV9 to TRBJ2-3; 8 nucleotides match TRBD2. The CDR3 runs to 18 residues. The germline CDR1 and CDR2 sequences are SGDLS and YYNGEE. V lost 0 bases and J lost 2; bases outside the gene matches: 11. The CDR3 loop reads CASSVGAGGGIFTDTQYF. The DNA for the CDR3 is TGTGCCAGCAGCGTAGGGGCGGGGGGCGGTATATTCACAGATACGCAGTATTTT.

V and J are TRBV5-1 and TRBJ1-1, with D possibly TRBD1 on 5 matching bases. Germline loops: CDR1 SGHRS, CDR2 YFSETQ. The V end was cut by 5 bases, the J end by 2 bases, with 10 bases between. CDR3 size: 13 residues. The CDR3 region has the DNA TGCGCCAGCAGAACAGGATCAAACACTGAAGCTTTCTTT. Translated, it gives CASRTGSNTEAFF.

The chain uses TRBV6-5 and TRBJ1-4; 7 bases agree with TRBD1. This CDR3 has 14 residues. V lost 6 bases and J lost 5; bases outside the gene matches: 6. Germline-derived CDR1 and CDR2 are MNHEY and SVGAGI. CDR3 amino acids: CASRRDSHNEKLFF. DNA of the CDR3: TGTGCCAGCAGAAGGGACAGCCACAATGAAAAACTGTTTTTT.

The rearrangement links TRBV19 to TRBJ1-6; 8 bases line up with TRBD1. Germline V gene lookup returns CDR1 LNHDA and CDR2 SQIVND (reference sequence). This CDR3 is 15 amino acids long. Germline trimming cut 6 bases from V and 11 bases from J; bases unmatched to any gene: 12. The CDR3 protein is CASSHGDRRPAPLHF. The CDR3 DNA sequence: TGTGCCAGTAGCCACGGGGACAGGCGGCCTGCACCCCTCCACTTT.

The chain uses TRBV11-2 and TRBJ2-5, with TRBD2 identical over 8 bases. The germline CDR1 and CDR2 sequences are SGHAT and FQNNGV. The CDR3 has 14 residues. V dropped 6 bases and J dropped 5; count of bases not matched to a gene: 8. The CDR3 DNA is TGTGCCAGCAGTCCCGGGACTAGAAGGGAGACCCAGTACTTC. It codes for CASSPGTRRETQYF.

The V gene is TRBV9, the J gene TRBJ1-3; D is ambiguous. CDR3 size: 17 residues. Germline loops: CDR1 SGDLS, CDR2 YYNGEE. V lost 0 bases to trimming and J lost 0 bases, with 13 bases between them. The CDR3 region has the DNA TGTGCCAGCAGCGTAGTTGACACAGCACGCTCTGGAAACACCATATATTTT. It encodes CASSVVDTARSGNTIYF.

The chain recombines TRBV11-2 with TRBJ2-3; TRBD2 aligns across 12 bases. The CDR3 loop spans 15 amino acids. The germline CDR1 and CDR2 sequences are SGHAT and FQNNGV. V lost 5 bases to trimming and J lost 2 bases; unmatched junction nucleotides: 2. The CDR3 DNA sequence: TGTGCCAGCAGCCCTAGCGGGAGGGTCACAGATACGCAGTATTTT. Translating it yields CASSPSGRVTDTQYF.

The chain combines TRBV10-3 with TRBJ2-5, with 8 bases matching TRBD1. Germline V lookup: CDR1 ENHRY, CDR2 SYGVKD. J lost 1 base, V lost 6 bases, and 1 base had no gene match. There are 13 residues in the CDR3. Here the CDR3 DNA reads TGTGCCATCAGCAGGGGGCTCCAAGAGACCCAGTACTTC. Translation gives CAISRGLQETQYF.

V is TRBV7-6 and J is TRBJ1-1, with TRBD1 matching 7 bases. The germline CDR1 and CDR2 sequences are SGHVS and FNYEAQ. The V segment lost 0 bases and the J segment 7 bases; nucleotides outside the gene matches: 8. The CDR3 has 15 residues. CDR3 coding DNA: TGTGCCAGCAGCTTAGCTTCAACAGGGGTGGGTGAAGCTTTCTTT. Translating it yields CASSLASTGVGEAFF.

The chain recombines TRBV6-1 with TRBJ2-1; D remains unclear. The CDR3 loop spans 13 amino acids. In germline, CDR1 is MNHNS, CDR2 SASEGT. V was trimmed by 3 bases and J by 9 bases, leaving 12 bases between them. The CDR3 protein is CASSDTSTGEQFF. The CDR3 coding sequence is TGTGCCAGCAGTGACACGAGCACCGGTGAGCAGTTCTTC.